What follows are 27 T cell receptor beta chains derived from one specimen sequenced in a study of spatial heterogeneity in lung cancer. TCRdb redid the calling of the 5' RACE reads with MiXCR, one entry per CDR3 protein. The table lists 45,000 to 55,000 distinct CDR3 sequences, about 11% of them singletons. Time point meaning: blood at routine non-recurrence follow-up after resection. Sequenced here: PBMCs, sampled at follow-up. These receptors were obtained from a male donor with early-stage non-small cell lung cancer.

This clonotype was seen many times. This chain joins TRBV3-1 and TRBJ2-5; no clear D. The CDR3 is 12 residues long. Germline CDR1 reads LGHDT; CDR2 reads YNNKEL (reference sequence). V was clipped by 2 bases and J by 0 bases, with 1 base between them. CDR3 nucleotide sequence: TGTGCCAGCAGCCAAAACCAAGAGACCCAGTACTTC. Encoded protein: CASSQNQETQYF.

This clonotype was counted many times. The genes are TRBV6-5 and TRBJ2-3, with D perhaps TRBD2 (6 bases). Trimming shortened V by 0 bases and J by 4 bases, and 20 bases separated the two germline ends. Germline V lookup: CDR1 MNHEY, CDR2 SVGAGI. The CDR3 contains 18 residues. CDR3 protein: CASSYSLGPGLLADTQYF. The CDR3 coding sequence is TGTGCCAGCAGTTACTCCTTGGGTCCGGGACTCCTAGCAGATACGCAGTATTTT.

The rearrangement joins TRBV10-3 to TRBJ2-7; the D gene is possibly TRBD1 (6 bases). CDR1 ENHRY and CDR2 SYGVKD come from the germline V gene. The V end was cut by 0 bases, the J end by 0 bases, with 18 bases between. This CDR3 has 18 amino acids. The CDR3 loop is CAISESIGRGKNSYEQYF. For the CDR3, the DNA is TGTGCCATCAGTGAGTCCATCGGCAGGGGTAAGAACTCCTACGAGCAGTACTTC.

This clonotype has only one observation. With a much larger clone just one base away, this may be a read error. The chain uses TRBV19 and TRBJ2-5; TRBD1 agrees at 8 bases. Germline V gives CDR1 LNHDA, CDR2 SQIVND (reference sequence). The CDR3 consists of 14 residues. CDR3 protein: CASSDGQGGETKYF. The DNA for the CDR3 is TGTGCCAGTAGTGACGGACAGGGCGGCGAGACCAAGTACTTC.

This clonotype came up many times. V gene TRBV5-6 combines with J gene TRBJ2-3; D remains unclear. V gave up 0 bases and J gave up 2 bases, with 10 bases separating them. Germline CDR1 SGHDT, CDR2 YYEEEE. The CDR3 length is 15 residues. Here the CDR3 DNA reads TGTGCCAGCAGCTTGGACGGTGCGGCCACAGATACGCAGTATTTT. Translated, it gives CASSLDGAATDTQYF.

This chain joins TRBV7-2 and TRBJ2-3; 14 bases agree with TRBD2. After removal of 5 bases from V and 4 bases from J, the junction contained 8 bases not matched to a gene. The germline V gene encodes CDR1 SGHTA and CDR2 FQGNSA. The CDR3 length is 17 residues. The CDR3 loop reads CASSLGTSGSRSDTQYF. CDR3 DNA: TGTGCCAGCAGCCTGGGGACTAGCGGGAGTAGGTCAGATACGCAGTATTTT.

In this sample, this clonotype turned up many times. This chain links TRBV5-1 with TRBJ2-3, with TRBD2 as a possible D gene (5 bases). The CDR3 spans 16 residues. Germline V gives CDR1 SGHRS, CDR2 YFSETQ. V was trimmed by 4 bases and J by 0 bases, leaving 15 bases between them. The CDR3 loop is CASSVGLEASTDTQYF. As DNA, the CDR3 is TGCGCCAGCAGCGTTGGACTGGAGGCTAGCACAGATACGCAGTATTTT.

In this sample, this clonotype turned up many times. The chain recombines TRBV20-1 with TRBJ2-5; no definite D call. The germline V gene has CDR1 DFQATT and CDR2 SNEGSKA (reference sequence). The CDR3 is 13 residues long. V was cut by 4 bases and J by 2 bases, with 11 bases left in between. CDR3 loop: CSATRSPQETQYF. Here the CDR3 DNA reads TGCAGTGCTACGAGGAGTCCTCAAGAGACCCAGTACTTC.

There are many counts of this clonotype. V gene TRBV20-1 combines with J gene TRBJ1-2; D perhaps matches TRBD1 (5 bases). The V end lost 4 bases, the J end lost 8 bases, and 17 bases lay between the germline ends. Germline V gene lookup returns CDR1 DFQATT and CDR2 SNEGSKA (reference sequence). The CDR3 has 13 amino acids. The CDR3 here is CSANRRGYRGYTF. DNA for the CDR3: TGCAGTGCTAATCGTCGGGGGTATAGGGGCTACACCTTC.

This clonotype was seen only a few times. One end of the junction varies from germline; a read error may be responsible. V and J are TRBV18 and TRBJ1-5; D is perhaps TRBD1 (5 bases). Germline V gene sequence: CDR1 KGHSH, CDR2 LQKENI. This CDR3 spans 13 amino acids. CDR3 sequence reads: CASSPGADQPQHF. The CDR3 DNA follows: TGTGCTAGCTCACCCGGGGCGGATCAGCCCCAGCATTTT.

At least ten counts were recorded for this clonotype. The V and J genes are TRBV20-1 and TRBJ2-2, with a tentative D call TRBD1 (6 bases). This CDR3 contains 16 residues. The V end was cut by 8 bases, the J end by 5 bases, with 24 bases between. Germline V CDR1 and CDR2: DFQATT, SNEGSKA (reference sequence). This CDR3 is CSSSPTGYDVTGELFF. The CDR3 bases are TGCAGTTCCTCCCCGACAGGTTACGACGTGACCGGGGAGCTGTTTTTT.

This clonotype was seen ten or more times. This CDR3 reads CASSETGKLYGYTF. CDR3 nucleotides: TGTGCCAGCAGTGAAACAGGGAAGCTGTATGGCTACACCTTC. V is TRBV2 and J is TRBJ1-2; maybe TRBD1 (6 bases). CDR3 length: 14 amino acids. Germline V gene data show CDR1 as SNHLY and CDR2 as FYNNEI. Trimming took off 2 bases at V and 5 bases at J, with 12 bases between the two ends.

V gene TRBV3-1 combines with J gene TRBJ2-7; weak D call: TRBD1 (5 bases). This CDR3 has 14 residues. Trimming shortened V by 0 bases and J by 2 bases, and 8 bases separated the two germline ends. Looked up from germline, CDR1 is LGHDT and CDR2 is YNNKEL (reference sequence). The CDR3 region has the DNA TGTGCCAGCAGCCAAGATCCAGGGCCCTACGAGCAGTACTTC. Amino acid sequence: CASSQDPGPYEQYF.

Here the CDR3 reads CASSEGEADTQYF. The CDR3 DNA reads as TGTGCCAGCAGTGAAGGGGAGGCAGATACGCAGTATTTT. The V gene is TRBV2, the J gene TRBJ2-3; D perhaps matches TRBD2 (6 bases). This CDR3 is built from 13 residues. Germline V gene data show CDR1 as SNHLY and CDR2 as FYNNEI. Deletions cut 1 base from V and 4 bases from J, with 6 bases between.

The sample holds one count of this clonotype. The V and J genes are TRBV5-5 and TRBJ2-7, with 7 bases fitting TRBD1. V shed 4 bases, J shed 5 bases, and the junction held 9 bases outside the gene matches. The CDR3 runs to 14 residues. The germline V gene encodes CDR1 SGHKS and CDR2 YYEKEE (reference sequence). CDR3 sequence (DNA): TGTGCCAGCAGCCGGGACAGAAACATCCACGAGCAGTACTTC. This translates into CASSRDRNIHEQYF. Variable domain in full (rest from reference TRBV5-5 and TRBJ2-7): DAGVTQSPTHLIKTRGQQVTLRCSPISGHKSVSWYQQVLGQGPQFIFQYYEKEERGRGNFPDRFSARQFPNYSSELNVNALLLGDSALYLCASSRDRNIHEQYFGPGTRLTVT.

This clonotype was observed many times. The chain joins TRBV7-2 to TRBJ1-6, with a tentative D call TRBD1 (6 bases). V shed 5 bases and J shed 4 bases, with 15 bases lying between them. The germline gives CDR1 SGHTA, CDR2 FQGNSA. The CDR3 runs 16 residues. The CDR3 region is CASSGGPPNYNSPLHF. CDR3 coding DNA: TGTGCCAGCAGCGGGGGGCCCCCCAATTATAATTCACCCCTCCACTTT. The variable domain in full, with the rest retrieved from reference TRBV7-2 and TRBJ1-6, is GAGVSQSPSNKVTEKGKDVELRCDPISGHTALYWYRQSLGQGLEFLIYFQGNSAPDKSGLPSDRFSAERTGGSVSTLTIQRTQQEDSAVYLCASSGGPPNYNSPLHFGNGTRLTVT.

This clonotype was recorded many times. The chain combines TRBV28 with TRBJ1-1; 7 bases match TRBD1. CDR1 is MDHEN and CDR2 is SYDVKM in the germline V gene. There are 14 residues in the CDR3. J gave up 7 bases and V 5 bases, and 10 bases lay outside the gene matches. The CDR3, as DNA: TGTGCCAGCAGTCTTATTGACAGGGCCGATGAAGCTTTCTTT. As protein: CASSLIDRADEAFF.

This sequence joins TRBV7-2 and TRBJ2-3, with 14 bases fitting TRBD2. In germline, CDR1 is SGHTA, CDR2 FQGNSA. With V trimmed by 5 bases and J by 1 base, 2 bases remained unmatched. This CDR3 comprises 16 residues. CDR3 residues: CASSQGLAGGTDTQYF. CDR3 nucleotides: TGTGCCAGCAGCCAGGGACTAGCGGGAGGCACAGATACGCAGTATTTT.

The sample holds many counts of this clonotype. The chain recombines TRBV12-3 or TRBV12-4 with TRBJ1-1; D is uncertain. Trimming stripped 4 bases from V and 4 bases from J, with 7 bases between. The CDR3 extends over 12 amino acids. CDR3 DNA: TGTGCCAGCAGTTCCCTTGGCACTGAAGCTTTCTTT. Protein sequence: CASSSLGTEAFF.

This sequence joins TRBV4-3 and TRBJ2-7; 7 bases match TRBD2. Germline lookup yields CDR1 LGHNA and CDR2 YSLEER. The V gene end was trimmed by 0 bases and the J gene end by 1 base; junction bases not matched to a gene: 9. The CDR3 sequence is 17 residues long. The CDR3 bases are TGCGCCAGCAGCCAAGAGAATCTAGCGGTGCTTTCCTACGAGCAGTACTTC. Translation gives CASSQENLAVLSYEQYF.

This clonotype showed up many times. The chain is built from TRBV11-2 and TRBJ2-5; tentatively, D is TRBD1 (6 bases). This CDR3 has 16 amino acids. V was clipped by 1 base and J by 2 bases, with 14 bases between them. CDR1 and CDR2 from the germline V gene are SGHAT and FQNNGV. In DNA form, the CDR3 reads TGTGCCAGCAGCTTAGGCGGAAGTGGGACACAAGAGACCCAGTACTTC. It is translated as CASSLGGSGTQETQYF.

The sample holds many counts of this clonotype. The genes are TRBV28 and TRBJ1-6; maybe TRBD1 (5 bases). Trimming removed 6 bases at V and 8 bases at J, with 23 bases between. Germline CDR1 is MDHEN and CDR2 is SYDVKM. This CDR3 is 17 amino acids long. The CDR3 loop reads CASRSPTTGAPDSPLHF. The DNA of the CDR3 is TGTGCCAGCAGAAGCCCAACTACCGGGGCCCCAGATTCACCCCTCCACTTT.

CDR3 sequence reads: CASSPPRDYGYTF. The DNA for the CDR3 is TGTGCCAGCTCACCACCGCGGGACTATGGCTACACCTTC. The V and J genes are TRBV18 and TRBJ1-2, with unresolved D. Trimming removed 0 bases from V and 3 bases from J, with 5 bases in between. The CDR3 loop spans 13 amino acids. Germline-derived CDR1 and CDR2 are KGHSH and LQKENI.

This clonotype appeared a single time. This chain links TRBV24-1 with TRBJ2-2, with TRBD2 matching 9 bases. V was clipped by 10 bases and J by 4 bases; unmatched bases: 9. This CDR3 contains 15 residues. Germline V gives CDR1 KGHDR, CDR2 SFDVKD. CDR3 residues: CATSSGRRGTGELFF. CDR3 bases: TGTGCCACATCCAGCGGGAGGCGGGGCACCGGGGAGCTGTTTTTT.

This clonotype was detected ten times or more. The rearrangement uses TRBV29-1 and TRBJ2-7; 13 positions match TRBD2. The trim removed 7 bases at V and 0 bases at J, leaving 3 bases unmatched. The CDR3 has 14 residues. Germline lookup yields CDR1 SQVTM and CDR2 ANQGSEA. CDR3 sequence (DNA): TGCAGCGCCGGACTAGCGGGGGCCTCCTACGAGCAGTACTTC. Residues: CSAGLAGASYEQYF.

This clonotype was counted only a few times. One end of the junction is discordant with germline, which a read error may explain. The rearrangement uses TRBV12-3 or TRBV12-4 and TRBJ2-7; 8 bases map to TRBD2. CDR3 length: 12 amino acids. DNA of the CDR3: TGTGCCAGCAGTTCCAGGACTAGCTCCCTGGTTTTC. Translation gives CASSSRTSSLVF.

Concerning this clonotype itself: The junction and the germline gene differ at one end; a read error may be behind it. As DNA, the CDR3 is TGTGCCAGCAGAGGGACTTCCTACGATGAGCAGTTCTTC. Protein: CASRGTSYDEQFF. V and J are TRBV12-3 or TRBV12-4 and TRBJ2-1; the D gene is possibly TRBD2 (6 bases). The CDR3 runs 13 residues.